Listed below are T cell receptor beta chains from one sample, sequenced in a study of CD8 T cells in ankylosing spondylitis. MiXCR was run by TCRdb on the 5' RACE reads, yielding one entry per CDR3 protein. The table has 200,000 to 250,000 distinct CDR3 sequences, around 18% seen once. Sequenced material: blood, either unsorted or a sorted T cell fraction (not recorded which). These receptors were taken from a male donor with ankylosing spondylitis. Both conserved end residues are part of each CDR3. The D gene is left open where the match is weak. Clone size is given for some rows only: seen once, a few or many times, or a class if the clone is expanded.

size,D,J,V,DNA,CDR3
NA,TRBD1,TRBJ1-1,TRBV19,TGTGCCAGTAGTCCCGGGACAGGGCGTACTGAAGCTTTCTTT,CASSPGTGRTEAFF
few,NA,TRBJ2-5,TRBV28,TGTGCCAGCAGTTCAGACCTGGGGGAGACCCAGTACTTC,CASSSDLGETQYF
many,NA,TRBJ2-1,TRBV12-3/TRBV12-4,TGTGCCAGCAGCCTTGAAGGGGAGGCCTACAATGAGCAGTTCTTC,CASSLEGEAYNEQFF
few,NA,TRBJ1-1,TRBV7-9,TGTGCCAGCAGCTTAGGATCTCTTGAAGCTTTCTTT,CASSLGSLEAFF
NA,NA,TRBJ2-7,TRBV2,TGTGCCAGCAGTGAAGTGGGGCAGGCCGAGCAGTACTTC,CASSEVGQAEQYF
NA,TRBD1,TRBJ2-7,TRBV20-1,TGCAGTGCTAGAGGTCGCAGGGGGCTCTCCTACGAGCAGTACTTC,CSARGRRGLSYEQYF
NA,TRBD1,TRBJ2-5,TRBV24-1,TGTGCCACCGGAGCGACAGGGCAAGAGACCCAGTACTTC,CATGATGQETQYF
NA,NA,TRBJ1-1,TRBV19,TGTGCCAGTAGGATCCGGGGAGAGGGGATGAACACTGAAGCTTTCTTT,CASRIRGEGMNTEAFF
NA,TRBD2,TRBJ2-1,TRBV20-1,TGCAGTGCTAGAGCCGAGGGGACTAGCTACAATGAGCAGTTCTTC,CSARAEGTSYNEQFF
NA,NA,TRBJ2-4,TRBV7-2,TGTGCCAGCAGGTTAAACGTGAGGGGCAGGGGAAACATTCAGTACTTC,CASRLNVRGRGNIQYF
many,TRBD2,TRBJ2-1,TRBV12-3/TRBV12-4,TGTGCCAGCAGTTTCGGGCTAGCGGGCCGGCGGGAGCAGTTCTTC,CASSFGLAGRREQFF
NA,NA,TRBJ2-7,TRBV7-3,TGTGCCAGCAGCTTAACTGGCAGGGCGGGCGAGCAGTACTTC,CASSLTGRAGEQYF
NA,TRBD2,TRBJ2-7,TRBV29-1,TGCAGCGTTGTACGGGGGGTGTACGAGCAGTACTTC,CSVVRGVYEQYF
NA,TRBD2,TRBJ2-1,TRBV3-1,TGTGCCAGCAGCTACCTAACTAGCGGGAGTATCAATGAGCAGTTCTTC,CASSYLTSGSINEQFF
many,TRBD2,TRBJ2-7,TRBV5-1,TGCGCCAGCAGCTTGACGGGGGGCTACGAGCAGTACTTC,CASSLTGGYEQYF
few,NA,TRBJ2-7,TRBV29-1,TGCAGCGTCAGGGAGGACTACGAGCAGTACTTC,CSVREDYEQYF
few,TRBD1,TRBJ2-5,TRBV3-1,TGTGCCAGCAGCCCAGGACAGGGAGACCAAGAGACCCAGTACTTC,CASSPGQGDQETQYF
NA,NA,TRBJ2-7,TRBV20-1,TGCAGTGCTAGGGGAAAGGGCGGCTACGAGCAGTACTTC,CSARGKGGYEQYF
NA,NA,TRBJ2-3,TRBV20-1,TGCAGTGCTAGAGATCGGTGGGCCGCTGGACAGAACACAGATACGCAGTATTTT,CSARDRWAAGQNTDTQYF
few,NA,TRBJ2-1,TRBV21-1,TGTGCCAGCAGCGCCCCTCGGCCAGGGTCCTACAATGAGCAGTTCTTC,CASSAPRPGSYNEQFF
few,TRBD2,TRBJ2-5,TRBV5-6,TGTGCCAGCAGCCAATCCCATAGCGGGAGACAGACCCAGTACTTC,CASSQSHSGRQTQYF
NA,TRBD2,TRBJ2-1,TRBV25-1,TGTGCCAGCAGTGTCCGTGGGGGGGGGACCTACAATGAGCAGTTCTTC,CASSVRGGGTYNEQFF
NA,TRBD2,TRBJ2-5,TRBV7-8,TGTGCCAGCAGCTTAGCGTTAGGGACTAGCGGGGGGTGGGAGACCCAGTACTTC,CASSLALGTSGGWETQYF
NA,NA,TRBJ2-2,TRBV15,TGTGCCACCAGCAGAGCCGGGGAGCTGTTTTTT,CATSRAGELFF
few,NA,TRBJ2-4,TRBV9,TGTGCCAGCAGCAGCCCGGACGGGAAAAACATTCAGTACTTC,CASSSPDGKNIQYF
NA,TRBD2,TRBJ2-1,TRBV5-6,TGTGCCAGCAGCTTGGCGCTAGCGGGGACCTACAATGAGCAGTTCTTC,CASSLALAGTYNEQFF
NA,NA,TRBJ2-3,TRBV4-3,TGCGCCAGCAGCCAAAGTGGGGCCACAGATACGCAGTATTTT,CASSQSGATDTQYF
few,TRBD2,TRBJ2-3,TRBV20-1,TGCAGTGCTAGAGCCTCAACTAGCGTCTTCACAGATACGCAGTATTTT,CSARASTSVFTDTQYF
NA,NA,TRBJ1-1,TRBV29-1,TGCAGCGTTGAGGGGTTGGGGTACATGAACACTGAAGCTTTCTTT,CSVEGLGYMNTEAFF
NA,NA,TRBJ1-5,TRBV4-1,TGCGCCAGCAGCCTCCAGGGCAATCAGCCCCAGCATTTT,CASSLQGNQPQHF
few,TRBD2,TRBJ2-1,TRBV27,TGTGCCAGCAGGGGACTAGTCGAGACTAGCTCCTACAATGAGCAGTTCTTC,CASRGLVETSSYNEQFF
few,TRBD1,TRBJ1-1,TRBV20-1,TGCAGTGCTATAGAGACAGGGTGGATAGAGACTGAAGCTTTCTTT,CSAIETGWIETEAFF
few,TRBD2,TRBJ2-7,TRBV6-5,TGTGCCAGCAGTTCGGACGGGGGGGGCTACGAGCAGTACTTC,CASSSDGGGYEQYF
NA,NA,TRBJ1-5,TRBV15,TGTGCCACCAGTCGACTCAACAATCAGCCCCAGCATTTT,CATSRLNNQPQHF
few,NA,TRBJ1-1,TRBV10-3,TGTGCCATCAGTGAGGGTACGGGTACGGAGGGCGCTGAAGCTTTCTTT,CAISEGTGTEGAEAFF
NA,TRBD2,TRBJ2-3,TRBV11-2,TGTGCCAGCAGCCGAGGACTAGAAGGCACAGATACGCAGTATTTT,CASSRGLEGTDTQYF
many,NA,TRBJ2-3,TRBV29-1,TGCAGCGTTGAAGGAGGGGGAGACGGGATGCAGGCGGATACGCAGTATTTT,CSVEGGGDGMQADTQYF
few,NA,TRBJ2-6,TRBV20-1,TGCAGTGCTAGGGGAGTTGGGGCCAACGTCCTGACTTTC,CSARGVGANVLTF
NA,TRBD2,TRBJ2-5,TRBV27,TGTGCCAGCGCGGGACTAGCGGGAGAAGAGACCCAGTACTTC,CASAGLAGEETQYF
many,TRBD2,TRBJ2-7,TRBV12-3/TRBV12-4,TGTGCCAGCAGTTCCGGACTAGCGGGAGCCTACGAGCAGTACTTC,CASSSGLAGAYEQYF
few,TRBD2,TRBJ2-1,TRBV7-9,TGTGCCAGCAGCATCCCGATAGCGGGAGTAGGATACAATGAGCAGTTCTTC,CASSIPIAGVGYNEQFF
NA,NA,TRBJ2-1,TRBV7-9,TGTGCCAGCAGCCCCACGGCGAATGAGCAGTTCTTC,CASSPTANEQFF
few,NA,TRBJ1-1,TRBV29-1,TGCAGCGTAGGGGTTACTGAAGCTTTCTTT,CSVGVTEAFF
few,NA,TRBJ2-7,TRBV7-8,TGTGCCAGCAGCTTCGACAGGGAGCAGTACTTC,CASSFDREQYF
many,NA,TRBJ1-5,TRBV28,TGTGCCAGCAGTTTAAGACCGCCCGGCCAGCCCCAGCATTTT,CASSLRPPGQPQHF